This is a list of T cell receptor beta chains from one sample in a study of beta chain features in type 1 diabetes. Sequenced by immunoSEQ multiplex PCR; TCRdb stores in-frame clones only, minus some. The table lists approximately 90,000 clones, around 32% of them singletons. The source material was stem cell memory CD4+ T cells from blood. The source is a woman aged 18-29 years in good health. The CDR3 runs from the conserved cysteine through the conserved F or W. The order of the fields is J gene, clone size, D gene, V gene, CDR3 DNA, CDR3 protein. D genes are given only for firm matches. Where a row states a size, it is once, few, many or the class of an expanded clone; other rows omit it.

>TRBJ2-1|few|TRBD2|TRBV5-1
TGCGCCAGCAGCTTCTCTAGCGGGACCTTTAAGCAGTTCTTC
CASSFSSGTFKQFF
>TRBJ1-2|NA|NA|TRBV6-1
TGTGCCAGCAGTGAAGGAAGGGGTGTAGGGGGCTACACCTTC
CASSEGRGVGGYTF
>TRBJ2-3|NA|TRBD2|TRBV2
TGTGCCAGCAGTGAGGGGACTAGCGGGGGGGGAGGTACGCAGTATTTT
CASSEGTSGGGGTQYF
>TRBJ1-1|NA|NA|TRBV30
TGTGCCTGGAGTCGGGTACCTGAAGCTTTCTTT
CAWSRVPEAFF
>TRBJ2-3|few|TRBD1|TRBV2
TGTGCCAACCATATACAGGGGGTGGGCACAGATACGCAGTATTTT
CANHIQGVGTDTQYF
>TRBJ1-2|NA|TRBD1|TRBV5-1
TGCGCCAGCAGCCCCCAGGGACAGGCGGGCTATGGCTACACCTTC
CASSPQGQAGYGYTF
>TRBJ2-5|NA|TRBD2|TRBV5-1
TGCGCCAGCAGCCCGGACGAACTAGCGCAAGAGACCCAGTACTTC
CASSPDELAQETQYF
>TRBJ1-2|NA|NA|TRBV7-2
TGTGCCAGCAGCTTAAGGTGGCAGGGTGGCTACACCTTC
CASSLRWQGGYTF
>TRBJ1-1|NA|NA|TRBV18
TGTGCCAGCTCACCTAGGACAGAGGGGGAAGCTTTCTTT
CASSPRTEGEAFF
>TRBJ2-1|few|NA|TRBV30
TGTGCCTGGAGTGTCTCAGGGGATGAGCAGTTCTTC
CAWSVSGDEQFF
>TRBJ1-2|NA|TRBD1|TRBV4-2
TGTGCCAGCAGCAAAGAGATCCCCACCGGGACAGGGAACTATGGCTACACCTTC
CASSKEIPTGTGNYGYTF
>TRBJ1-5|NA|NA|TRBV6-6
TGTGCCAGCAGTGGCCGGGTTAGCAATCAGCCCCAGCATTTT
CASSGRVSNQPQHF
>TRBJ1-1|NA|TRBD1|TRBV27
TGTGCCAGCAGTTTAACTTACACAGGGGTAGGAACTGAAGCTTTCTTT
CASSLTYTGVGTEAFF
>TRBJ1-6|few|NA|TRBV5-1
TGCGCCAGCAGCCCGGGGGTTTCCTATAATTCACCCCTCCACTTT
CASSPGVSYNSPLHF
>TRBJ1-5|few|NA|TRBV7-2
TGTGCCAGCAGCTTAGGGGGGGGAAATAGCAATCAGCCCCAGCATTTT
CASSLGGGNSNQPQHF
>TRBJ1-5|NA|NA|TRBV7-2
TGTGCCAGCAGCCTCGACAGTTATCAGCCCCAGCATTTT
CASSLDSYQPQHF
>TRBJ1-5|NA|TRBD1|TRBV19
TGTGCCAGTAGTGCCGGACAGGTGGGTAGTCAGCCCCAGCATTTT
CASSAGQVGSQPQHF
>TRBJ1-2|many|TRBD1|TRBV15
TGTGCCACCAGCAGCGCTCACAGGGGAGGCTACACCTTC
CATSSAHRGGYTF
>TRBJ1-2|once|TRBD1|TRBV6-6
TGTGCCAGCAGTAGATCTGCAGGGGGCGCAGCACCCAGCTACACCTTC
CASSRSAGGAAPSYTF
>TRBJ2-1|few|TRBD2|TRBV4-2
TGTGCCAGCAGCCAAGGGGAGGCGGGGGGGTACAATGAGCAGTTCTTC
CASSQGEAGGYNEQFF
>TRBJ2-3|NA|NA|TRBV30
TGTGCCTGGAGTGTTGGCGGGGGCTCAGATACGCAGTATTTT
CAWSVGGGSDTQYF
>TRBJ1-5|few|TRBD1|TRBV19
TGTGCCAGTAGTATGGGGACAGGTTGGGATCAGCCCCAGCATTTT
CASSMGTGWDQPQHF
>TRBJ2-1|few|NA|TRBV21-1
TGTGCCGGGATTAGCGGGAGATCGTGCAATGAGCAGTTCTTC
CAGISGRSCNEQFF